The clone carrying this T cell receptor beta chain was observed a single time. No antigen is known for it. CDR3 length equals 15 residues. Trimming pared 3 bases from V and 0 bases from J, leaving 9 bases between. Germline lookup yields CDR1 SGHTA and CDR2 FQGTGA. The data were taken from a study of T cells in localized non-small cell lung cancer. Findings and limits, study-wide: Uninvolved adjacent lung had higher T cell clonality than tumor and all other tissues.

Clones were sequenced by immunoSEQ multiplex PCR, and TCRdb holds only the in-frame ones, with some missing. The table has around 41,000 clones, about 83% seen once; the top ten hold roughly 8.5%. The V call is TRBV7-3, the J call TRBJ2-1, with D uncertain. Sequences were derived from PBMCs, sampled before any cancer treatment. The clonotype was recovered from a man aged 40 to 70 with stage II lung adenocarcinoma. As DNA, the CDR3 is TGTGCCAGCAGCTTCGCCAGAAGCTCCTACAATGAGCAGTTCTTC. Its translation is CASSFARSSYNEQFF.